This T cell receptor beta chain was identified during a study of blood T cell repertoires in COVID-19. The germline CDR1 and CDR2 sequences are SGDLS and YYNGEE. Trimming cost V 4 bases and J 4 bases; bases outside gene matches: 6. The CDR3 sequence is 15 residues long. Clones were read by immunoSEQ multiplex PCR, and TCRdb kept only the in-frame ones, dropping some. Of 140,000 or so clones detected, 90% appear once; the ten largest clones hold 9.5% to 12%. This sequence was found in a woman of 80 years or more with acute or convalescent COVID-19. What was sequenced was peripheral blood. The V call is TRBV9, the J call TRBJ2-1; TRBD1 agrees at 9 bases. The CDR3 here is CASSSRDREYNEQFF. In DNA, the CDR3 is TGTGCCAGCAGCTCCCGGGACAGGGAGTACAATGAGCAGTTCTTC.